These 29 T cell receptor beta chains came from one sample sequenced in a study of T cell responses to AZD1222 COVID-19 vaccine (dated by TCRdb to the early 2020s). Library preparation was by the immunoSEQ multiplex PCR assay. TCRdb mirrors the immuneACCESS table, restricted to in-frame sequences. Some clones are absent from its copies; in checked studies, under half trace to an unresolved V gene, and the reason for the others is unknown. The sample's table covers about 140,000 clones. 2% to 2.5% of the sample lies in the top ten. The sample's time point label, decoded: baseline before first vaccination. Sequencing was carried out using peripheral blood. These receptors all come from an adult in good health.

The CDR3 DNA reads TGTGCCAGCAGTGGGGGGTACTATGGCTACACCTTC. Protein sequence: CASSGGYYGYTF. The chain recombines TRBV25-1 with TRBJ1-2, with D perhaps TRBD1 (5 bases). This CDR3 region has 12 residues. Germline V gene lookup returns CDR1 MGHDK and CDR2 SYGVNS. With 4 bases removed from V and 3 bases from J, the gap between germline ends came to 6 bases.

The CDR3 sequence is CASGQGGWNTEAFF. DNA for the CDR3: TGTGCCAGCGGACAGGGAGGGTGGAACACTGAAGCTTTCTTT. The chain is built from TRBV6-5 and TRBJ1-1; 8 bases align to TRBD1. The CDR3 is 14 amino acids. Trimming removed 8 bases from V and 1 base from J; junction bases left unmatched: 6. Germline V gene sequence: CDR1 MNHEY, CDR2 SVGAGI.

The CDR3 DNA is TGTGCCAGTAGTATTGTAGCTAAGGAGACCCAGTACTTC. Its translation: CASSIVAKETQYF. V gene TRBV19 combines with J gene TRBJ2-5; unclear D gene. The CDR3 is made up of 13 amino acids. V dropped 3 bases and J dropped 5 bases, with 10 bases sitting between them. CDR1 is LNHDA, CDR2 SQIVND, per germline (reference sequence).

This chain uses TRBV28 with TRBJ1-2; D remains unclear. CDR3 length: 12 amino acids. Per germline, CDR1 MDHEN and CDR2 SYDVKM. The ends were cut back, 3 bases at V and 5 bases at J, with 7 bases in the middle. CDR3 nucleotides: TGTGCCAGCAGTTTCGGAGTGTATGGCTACACCTTC. Translating gives CASSFGVYGYTF.

The chain recombines TRBV6-5 with TRBJ1-2, with 8 bases aligning to TRBD1. J lost 8 bases, V lost 4 bases, and 9 bases had no gene match. This CDR3 has 14 amino acids. Germline CDR1 reads MNHEY; CDR2 reads SVGAGI. The DNA for the CDR3 is TGTGCCAGCAGTTTCAGACAGGGGCCTCTCGGCTACACCTTC. This sequence encodes CASSFRQGPLGYTF.

The J gene is TRBJ1-2, the V gene TRBV28; D might be TRBD1 (6 bases). The CDR3 contains 14 residues. Per germline, CDR1 MDHEN and CDR2 SYDVKM. V lost 6 bases, J lost 0 bases, and 11 bases lay in between. The CDR3 is CASSAGQTNYGYTF. CDR3 nucleotides: TGTGCCAGCAGCGCAGGACAGACTAACTATGGCTACACCTTC.

The chain employs TRBV27 and TRBJ2-7; D is perhaps TRBD2 (5 bases). The CDR3 is 13 amino acids. V lost 2 bases and J lost 7, with 12 bases in between. Per germline, CDR1 MNHEY and CDR2 SMNVEV (reference sequence). CDR3 DNA: TGTGCCAGCAGTTTACGGGGATCGGGTGAGCAGTACTTC. Translation gives CASSLRGSGEQYF.

The rearrangement links TRBV9 to TRBJ2-1, with D perhaps TRBD2 (6 bases). The CDR3 is 15 amino acids. The germline CDR1 and CDR2 sequences are SGDLS and YYNGEE. Between the trimmed V and J ends, which lost 0 bases and 5 bases, there was a span of 12 bases. This CDR3 reads CASSVGGAENNEQFF. CDR3 in DNA: TGTGCCAGCAGCGTAGGCGGGGCGGAAAACAATGAGCAGTTCTTC.

The chain uses TRBV28 and TRBJ1-2, with 7 bases matching TRBD1. This CDR3 has 12 amino acids. V shed 1 base, J shed 12 bases, and the junction held 5 bases outside the gene matches. CDR1 is MDHEN, CDR2 SYDVKM, per germline. The CDR3 sequence: CASSLSRQGDTF. CDR3 nucleotides: TGTGCCAGCAGTTTATCCAGGCAGGGGGACACCTTC.

The chain recombines TRBV2 with TRBJ1-2, with 8 bases that match TRBD1. Germline V gene sequence: CDR1 SNHLY, CDR2 FYNNEI. Trimming cost V 8 bases and J 0 bases; bases outside gene matches: 8. This CDR3 region has 15 residues. The CDR3, as DNA: TGTGCCAGCCTCGGACAGGGAAGAGCTAACTATGGCTACACCTTC. Translating it yields CASLGQGRANYGYTF.

This sequence joins TRBV27 and TRBJ1-2; 12 nucleotides match TRBD1. The CDR3 is made up of 17 amino acids. V shed 2 bases, J shed 8 bases, and the junction held 12 bases outside the gene matches. Germline loops: CDR1 MNHEY, CDR2 SMNVEV (reference sequence). The CDR3: CASSLTGDRGRQGGYTF. The CDR3, as DNA: TGTGCCAGCAGTTTAACCGGGGACAGGGGGCGGCAAGGGGGCTACACCTTC.

The CDR3 sequence is CASQESPYNSPLHF. The CDR3 bases are TGTGCCAGCCAAGAGTCCCCCTATAATTCACCCCTCCACTTT. V usage is TRBV7-3 and J usage is TRBJ1-6; D gene uncertain. Trimming took off 8 bases at V and 2 bases at J, with 10 bases between the two ends. The CDR3 covers 14 residues. Germline CDR1 reads SGHTA; CDR2 reads FQGTGA.

The V call is TRBV7-9, the J call TRBJ1-4, with 7 bases that match TRBD1. The J segment lost 2 bases and the V segment lost 5 bases, leaving 5 bases of the junction unmatched. Germline values: CDR1 SEHNR, CDR2 FQNEAQ (reference sequence). CDR3 length: 15 residues. The CDR3 DNA reads as TGTGCCAGCAGCCCGGAGGGGGCGACTAATGAAAAACTGTTTTTT. It is translated as CASSPEGATNEKLFF.

CDR3: CSGLGDGYTF. CDR3 sequence (DNA): TGCAGCGGGTTAGGGGATGGCTACACCTTC. The V call is TRBV20-1, the J call TRBJ1-2, with a possible D match to TRBD1 (5 bases). CDR1 is DFQATT, CDR2 SNEGSKA, per germline (reference sequence). The CDR3 spans 10 residues.

This chain links TRBV5-6 with TRBJ2-5; no firm D call. CDR1 is SGHDT, CDR2 YYEEEE, per germline. The CDR3 sequence is 14 residues long. Trimming removed 1 base from V and 1 base from J, with 8 bases in between. CDR3 sequence: CASSLFSVQETQYF. CDR3 in DNA: TGTGCCAGCAGCTTGTTCTCCGTCCAAGAGACCCAGTACTTC.

DNA for the CDR3: TGTGCCAGCAGCTGGGGACAGCAAGGCTACACCTTC. It yields the protein CASSWGQQGYTF. The chain employs TRBV7-9 and TRBJ1-2, with 7 bases matching TRBD1. CDR3 length equals 12 residues. The J segment lost 8 bases and the V segment lost 4 bases, leaving 4 bases of the junction unmatched. Germline V gene data show CDR1 as SEHNR and CDR2 as FQNEAQ (reference sequence).

The gene calls are TRBV3-1 (or the pseudogene TRBV3-2) and TRBJ1-1; tentative D call: TRBD1 (5 bases). Germline V CDR1 and CDR2: LGHDT, YNNKEL (reference sequence). CDR3 length equals 14 residues. Trimming removed 1 base at V and 5 bases at J, with 11 bases between. The CDR3 here is CASSQARVRTEAFF. The DNA for the CDR3 is TGTGCCAGCAGCCAAGCCAGGGTGCGGACTGAAGCTTTCTTT.

The V gene is TRBV7-2, the J gene TRBJ2-7; 9 bases agree with TRBD2. The CDR3 length is 15 residues. Germline V CDR1 and CDR2: SGHTA, FQGNSA. With 3 bases clipped from V and 0 bases from J, the junction kept 3 bases outside the gene matches. CDR3 in DNA: TGTGCCAGCAGCTTTAGCGGGAGCCTCTCCTACGAGCAGTACTTC. It yields the protein CASSFSGSLSYEQYF.

The chain links TRBV19 to TRBJ2-7; D unclear. Per the germline V gene, CDR1 is LNHDA and CDR2 is SQIVND (reference sequence). Trimming cost V 4 bases and J 2 bases, with 12 bases left between them. The CDR3 runs to 14 residues. The CDR3 sequence: CASSTNLGPYEQYF. The CDR3 coding sequence is TGTGCCAGTAGTACCAACCTCGGCCCCTACGAGCAGTACTTC.

The genes are TRBV7-8 and TRBJ1-2; a weak D match, TRBD1 (6 bases). The CDR3 is made up of 14 amino acids. Trimming cost V 5 bases and J 4 bases, with 14 bases left between them. Germline CDR1 is SGHVS and CDR2 is FQNEAQ. CDR3 nucleotides: TGTGCCAGCAGCCCTTGGGACAAAGGCTATGGCTACACCTTC. This encodes CASSPWDKGYGYTF.

The genes are TRBV11-2 and TRBJ2-1, with TRBD1 matching over 10 bases. The CDR3 runs 15 residues. V shed 1 base, J shed 10 bases, and the junction held 7 bases outside the gene matches. Germline-derived CDR1 and CDR2 are SGHAT and FQNNGV. CDR3 protein: CASSLVGTGDMEQFF. CDR3 DNA sequence: TGTGCCAGCAGCTTAGTTGGGACAGGGGACATGGAGCAGTTCTTC.

Comment on this clone: The same CDR3 arises from other DNA sequences in this sample as well. V is TRBV4-3 and J is TRBJ1-5; D uncertain. There are 13 residues in the CDR3. Trimming took off 0 bases at V and 0 bases at J, with 0 bases between the two ends. Germline CDR1 and CDR2: LGHNA and YSLEER. CDR3: CASSQDSNQPQHF. CDR3 nucleotides: TGCGCCAGCAGCCAAGATAGCAATCAGCCCCAGCATTTT.

The rearrangement joins TRBV9 to TRBJ2-2; possible D gene TRBD2, 6 bases. V dropped 0 bases and J dropped 5 bases, with 23 bases sitting between them. This CDR3 region has 19 residues. Looked up from germline, CDR1 is SGDLS and CDR2 is YYNGEE. CDR3 bases: TGTGCCAGCAGCGTAGCCTGGGCAGCGGGCAAGCAGGGTACCGGGGAGCTGTTTTTT. As protein: CASSVAWAAGKQGTGELFF.

The gene calls are TRBV3-1 (or the pseudogene TRBV3-2) and TRBJ2-3; D unclear. CDR3 length equals 14 residues. V lost 0 bases and J lost 0, with 4 bases in between. Germline-derived CDR1 and CDR2 are LGHDT and YNNKEL (reference sequence). CDR3 loop: CASSQDVSTDTQYF. In nucleotides, the CDR3 is TGTGCCAGCAGCCAAGACGTCAGCACAGATACGCAGTATTTT.

CDR3 amino acids: CASSLIQGSYEQYF. CDR3 DNA: TGTGCCAGCAGCCTAATCCAGGGTTCCTACGAGCAGTACTTC. The V and J genes are TRBV11-3 and TRBJ2-7; weak D call: TRBD1 (5 bases). The CDR3 consists of 14 residues. V gave up 5 bases and J gave up 1 base, with 12 bases separating them. Germline V gives CDR1 SGHNT, CDR2 YENEEA.

CDR3 nucleotides: TGTGCCAGCAGCTTAATGAGACCGCAAAAAGATAATTCACCCCTCCACTTT. Translation: CASSLMRPQKDNSPLHF. This chain joins TRBV7-3 and TRBJ1-6; D remains unclear. This CDR3 has 17 amino acids. The V gene lost 1 base and the J gene lost 5 bases, with 15 bases spanning the gap. In germline, CDR1 is SGHTA, CDR2 FQGTGA.

The chain recombines TRBV30 with TRBJ1-5; D may be TRBD1 (5 bases). The V and J ends lost 4 bases and 3 bases respectively, with 13 bases between them. From germline, CDR1 is GTSNPN and CDR2 SVGIG (reference sequence). This CDR3 region has 14 residues. CDR3 DNA: TGTGCCTGGAATCAAGACAGCTTCAATCAGCCCCAGCATTTT. It is translated as CAWNQDSFNQPQHF.

The J gene is TRBJ1-2, the V gene TRBV27; D is perhaps TRBD1 (6 bases). The V and J ends lost 0 bases and 2 bases respectively, with 10 bases between them. CDR1 and CDR2 (germline): MNHEY, SMNVEV (reference sequence). The CDR3 is 15 amino acids. CDR3 sequence: CASSLSYTGNYGYTF. The CDR3 region has the DNA TGTGCCAGCAGTTTATCCTATACAGGGAACTATGGCTACACCTTC.

V gene TRBV3-1 (or the pseudogene TRBV3-2) combines with J gene TRBJ1-4, with 10 bases that match TRBD1. Looked up from germline, CDR1 is LGHDT and CDR2 is YNNKEL (reference sequence). J lost 6 bases, V lost 4 bases, and 5 bases had no gene match. The CDR3 is 15 amino acids. The CDR3 protein is CASSPPGTGDEKLFF. CDR3 nucleotides: TGTGCCAGCAGCCCCCCCGGGACAGGGGATGAAAAACTGTTTTTT.